These T cell receptor beta chains were read from a single sample in a study of cytomegalovirus exposure and HLA in healthy donors. The data were produced by immunoSEQ multiplex PCR, yet TCRdb's version contains in-frame clones alone and is incomplete. The sample has 100,000 to 150,000 clones; more than 70% are singletons. Sequencing was performed on PBMCs. These receptors were taken from a woman between 45 and 65 years old in good health and CMV-seropositive. Both conserved end residues are part of each CDR3. D genes are given only for firm matches. Rows give clone size only sometimes, using once, few, many, or a class for an expanded clone.

j_call: TRBJ1-5
v_call: TRBV6-1
clone_size: .
d_call: .
cdr3_aa: CASSGDRTYSNQPQHF
cdr3_nt: TGTGCCAGCAGTGGTGACAGAACTTATAGCAATCAGCCCCAGCATTTT

j_call: TRBJ1-6
v_call: TRBV21-1
clone_size: once
d_call: .
cdr3_aa: CASRWGQGTNSPLHF
cdr3_nt: .

j_call: TRBJ1-2
v_call: TRBV10-3
clone_size: .
d_call: TRBD1
cdr3_aa: CAISPGQGWDYGYTF
cdr3_nt: TGTGCCATCAGTCCGGGACAGGGGTGGGACTATGGCTACACCTTC

j_call: TRBJ2-5
v_call: TRBV13
clone_size: .
d_call: .
cdr3_aa: CASSLGRQQETQYF
cdr3_nt: TGTGCCAGCAGCTTAGGTAGACAGCAAGAGACCCAGTACTTC

j_call: TRBJ2-1
v_call: TRBV2
clone_size: .
d_call: .
cdr3_aa: CASSPDSYSYNEQFF
cdr3_nt: TGTGCCAGCAGTCCTGACTCCTACTCCTACAATGAGCAGTTCTTC

j_call: TRBJ1-2
v_call: TRBV23-1
clone_size: few
d_call: .
cdr3_aa: CASSRKGPRYGYTF
cdr3_nt: TGCGCCAGCAGTCGGAAGGGGCCGCGCTATGGCTACACCTTC

j_call: TRBJ1-3
v_call: TRBV4-3
clone_size: .
d_call: TRBD1
cdr3_aa: CASSQGQGSGNTIYF
cdr3_nt: TGCGCCAGCAGCCAAGGACAGGGCTCTGGAAACACCATATATTTT

j_call: TRBJ1-2
v_call: TRBV6-5
clone_size: .
d_call: .
cdr3_aa: CASSSLYGYTF
cdr3_nt: TGTGCCAGCAGTTCCCTCTATGGCTACACCTTC

j_call: TRBJ2-3
v_call: TRBV4-3
clone_size: .
d_call: TRBD2
cdr3_aa: CASSQERNPAGGSADTQYF
cdr3_nt: TGCGCCAGCAGCCAAGAACGCAACCCAGCGGGAGGGTCCGCAGATACGCAGTATTTT

j_call: TRBJ2-5
v_call: TRBV4-3
clone_size: .
d_call: TRBD2
cdr3_aa: CASSQDLGRGEGETQYF
cdr3_nt: TGCGCCAGCAGCCAAGATCTTGGGCGGGGGGAAGGGGAGACCCAGTACTTC

j_call: TRBJ2-3
v_call: TRBV9
clone_size: once
d_call: TRBD2
cdr3_aa: CASSVATGGSMDTQYF
cdr3_nt: TGTGCCAGCAGCGTAGCTACCGGCGGGAGTATGGATACGCAGTATTTT

j_call: TRBJ1-1
v_call: TRBV11-1
clone_size: .
d_call: .
cdr3_aa: CASSSSPTGEAFF
cdr3_nt: TGTGCCAGCAGCTCCTCCCCTACAGGGGAAGCTTTCTTT

j_call: TRBJ1-1
v_call: TRBV7-2
clone_size: .
d_call: TRBD1
cdr3_aa: CASSLTGLGTEAFF
cdr3_nt: TGTGCCAGCAGCCTGACAGGGCTAGGCACTGAAGCTTTCTTT

j_call: TRBJ2-7
v_call: TRBV25-1
clone_size: .
d_call: .
cdr3_aa: CASSELNSPYEQYF
cdr3_nt: TGTGCCAGCAGTGAATTGAACAGCCCCTACGAGCAGTACTTC

j_call: TRBJ2-3
v_call: TRBV7-9
clone_size: .
d_call: .
cdr3_aa: CASSLGHTSTDTQYF
cdr3_nt: TGTGCCAGCAGCTTGGGACACACAAGCACAGATACGCAGTATTTT

j_call: TRBJ1-2
v_call: TRBV7-6
clone_size: .
d_call: .
cdr3_aa: CASSLGITGYGYTF
cdr3_nt: TGTGCCAGCAGCTTAGGGATCACAGGCTATGGCTACACCTTC

j_call: TRBJ1-1
v_call: TRBV7-2
clone_size: .
d_call: .
cdr3_aa: CASSLSPGPLTEAFF
cdr3_nt: TGTGCCAGCAGCTTATCCCCAGGTCCTCTCACTGAAGCTTTCTTT

j_call: TRBJ2-7
v_call: TRBV5-1
clone_size: .
d_call: .
cdr3_aa: CASHLGDSYSYEQYF
cdr3_nt: TGCGCCAGCCACCTGGGCGACAGCTACTCCTACGAGCAGTACTTC

j_call: TRBJ1-1
v_call: TRBV30
clone_size: .
d_call: TRBD1
cdr3_aa: CAWSYRPGQGNTEAFF
cdr3_nt: TGTGCCTGGAGTTACCGCCCGGGACAGGGAAATACTGAAGCTTTCTTT

j_call: TRBJ2-5
v_call: TRBV4-1
clone_size: .
d_call: .
cdr3_aa: CASSQDVAGETQYF
cdr3_nt: TGCGCCAGCAGCCAAGACGTGGCAGGAGAGACCCAGTACTTC

j_call: TRBJ1-4
v_call: TRBV7-9
clone_size: .
d_call: TRBD1
cdr3_aa: CASHGQALDKLFF
cdr3_nt: TGTGCCAGTCACGGACAGGCCCTTGACAAACTGTTTTTT

j_call: TRBJ1-5
v_call: TRBV2
clone_size: .
d_call: TRBD1
cdr3_aa: CASRRQGAGNQPQHF
cdr3_nt: TGTGCCAGCAGAAGACAGGGGGCAGGCAATCAGCCCCAGCATTTT

j_call: TRBJ2-3
v_call: TRBV11-3
clone_size: .
d_call: TRBD2
cdr3_aa: CASRPGLAGTDTQYF
cdr3_nt: TGTGCCAGCAGGCCGGGACTAGCGGGGACTGATACGCAGTATTTT

j_call: TRBJ2-2
v_call: TRBV19
clone_size: .
d_call: TRBD2
cdr3_aa: CASRVPSGTRYTGELFF
cdr3_nt: TGTGCCAGTAGAGTCCCTTCCGGGACTAGATACACCGGGGAGCTGTTTTTT

j_call: TRBJ2-3
v_call: TRBV9
clone_size: .
d_call: TRBD2
cdr3_aa: CASSVSGGRKDTQYF
cdr3_nt: TGTGCCAGCAGCGTTAGCGGGGGGCGTAAGGATACGCAGTATTTT

j_call: TRBJ2-3
v_call: TRBV10-3
clone_size: few
d_call: TRBD1
cdr3_aa: CAIKGQGAADTQYF
cdr3_nt: TGTGCCATCAAGGGACAGGGGGCGGCAGATACGCAGTATTTT

j_call: TRBJ2-5
v_call: TRBV2
clone_size: few
d_call: .
cdr3_aa: CASSGQGGQETQYF
cdr3_nt: TGTGCCAGCAGTGGGCAGGGAGGTCAAGAGACCCAGTACTTC

j_call: TRBJ1-1
v_call: TRBV7-8
clone_size: .
d_call: .
cdr3_aa: CASSLYGRVATEAFF
cdr3_nt: TGTGCCAGCAGCTTATATGGCAGGGTTGCCACTGAAGCTTTCTTT

j_call: TRBJ2-2
v_call: TRBV7-2
clone_size: few
d_call: .
cdr3_aa: CASSQPAGTGELFF
cdr3_nt: TGTGCCAGCAGCCAGCCAGCGGGCACCGGGGAGCTGTTTTTT

j_call: TRBJ2-3
v_call: TRBV7-2
clone_size: .
d_call: TRBD2
cdr3_aa: CASSRGLAGGQDTQYF
cdr3_nt: TGTGCCAGCAGCCGGGGACTAGCGGGAGGACAAGATACGCAGTATTTT

j_call: TRBJ1-3
v_call: TRBV7-7
clone_size: .
d_call: TRBD1
cdr3_aa: CASSPGQGGNTIYF
cdr3_nt: TGTGCTAGCAGCCCGGGACAGGGGGGAAACACCATATATTTT